This T cell receptor (beta chain) was identified during a study of cytomegalovirus exposure and HLA in healthy donors. Whole-study findings and limits: Near-uniform donor sequencing depth was presumed by presence/absence analyses. As a later analysis showed, several of the most significant clusters appeared to be linked to common viral pathogens.

Primers: 60 Vbeta forward and 13 Jbeta reverse. Profiled with immunoSEQ multiplex PCR; TCRdb holds only in-frame clones, not every one. The profile shows 100,000 to 150,000 clones, around two thirds of them singletons. Germline CDR1 and CDR2: LNHDA and SQIVND (reference sequence). The CDR3 extends over 13 amino acids. Trimming took 2 bases from V and 8 from J, leaving 9 bases between them. As for this clone: Its antigen is undetermined.

The material sequenced was PBMCs. This TCR was sampled from a woman aged 40 to 50 in good health and CMV-seronegative. The chain couples TRBV19 to TRBJ2-2; the D gene is possibly TRBD2 (6 bases). The CDR3 sequence: CASSIPGTGELFF. The CDR3, as DNA: TGTGCCAGTAGTATACCCGGGACTGGGGAGCTGTTTTTT.